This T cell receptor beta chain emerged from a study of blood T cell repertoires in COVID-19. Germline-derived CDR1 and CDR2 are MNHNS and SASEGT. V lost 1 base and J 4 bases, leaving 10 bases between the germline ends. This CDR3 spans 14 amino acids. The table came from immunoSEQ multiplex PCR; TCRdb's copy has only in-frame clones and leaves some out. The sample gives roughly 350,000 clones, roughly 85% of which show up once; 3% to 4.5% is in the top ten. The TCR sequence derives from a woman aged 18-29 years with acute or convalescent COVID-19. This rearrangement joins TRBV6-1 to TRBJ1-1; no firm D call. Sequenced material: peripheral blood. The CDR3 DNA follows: TGTGCCAGCAGTGAAGGGACTGACTTCACTGAAGCTTTCTTT. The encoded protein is CASSEGTDFTEAFF.